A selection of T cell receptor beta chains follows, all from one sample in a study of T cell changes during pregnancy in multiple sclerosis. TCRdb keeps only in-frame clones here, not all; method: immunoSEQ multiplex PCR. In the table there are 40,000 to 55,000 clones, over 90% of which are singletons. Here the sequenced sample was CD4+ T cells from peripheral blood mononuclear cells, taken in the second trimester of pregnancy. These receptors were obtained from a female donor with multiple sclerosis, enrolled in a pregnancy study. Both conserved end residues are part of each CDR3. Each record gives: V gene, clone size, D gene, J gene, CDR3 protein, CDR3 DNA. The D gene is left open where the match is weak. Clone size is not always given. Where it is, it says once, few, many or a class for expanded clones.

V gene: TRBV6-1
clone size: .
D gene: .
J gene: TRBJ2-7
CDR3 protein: CASSDVRAGTYEQYF
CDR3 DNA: TGTGCCAGCAGTGACGTGAGGGCCGGAACCTACGAGCAGTACTTC

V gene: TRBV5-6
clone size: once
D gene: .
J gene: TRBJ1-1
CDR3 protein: CASTTAGVGEAFF
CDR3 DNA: TGTGCCAGCACTACTGCAGGGGTCGGTGAAGCTTTCTTT

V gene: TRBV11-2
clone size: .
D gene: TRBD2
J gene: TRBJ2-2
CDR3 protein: CASKPGGRPGELFF
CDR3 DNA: TGTGCCAGCAAACCGGGGGGGCGGCCCGGGGAGCTGTTTTTT

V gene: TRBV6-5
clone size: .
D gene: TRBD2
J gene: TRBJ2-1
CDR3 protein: CASRPGTSVSEQFF
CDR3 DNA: TGTGCCAGCAGACCCGGGACTAGCGTAAGTGAGCAGTTCTTC

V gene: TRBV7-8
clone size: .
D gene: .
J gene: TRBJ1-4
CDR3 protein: CASSQLTGQAKKLFF
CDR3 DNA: TGTGCCAGCAGCCAATTGACAGGTCAAGCAAAAAAACTGTTTTTT

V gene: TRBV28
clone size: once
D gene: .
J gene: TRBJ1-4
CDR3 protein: CASSLDLGGGNNEKLFF
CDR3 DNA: TGTGCCAGCAGTTTAGATTTGGGGGGAGGCAACAATGAAAAACTGTTTTTT

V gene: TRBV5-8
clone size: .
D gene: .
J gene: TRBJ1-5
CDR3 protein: CASSDSREYSNQPQHF
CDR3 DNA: TGTGCCAGCAGCGACAGCAGGGAATATAGCAATCAGCCCCAGCATTTT

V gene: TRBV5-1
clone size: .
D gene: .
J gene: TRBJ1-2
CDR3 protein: CASSSKTDSYGYTF
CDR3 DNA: TGCGCCAGCAGCTCGAAGACAGACTCCTATGGCTACACCTTC

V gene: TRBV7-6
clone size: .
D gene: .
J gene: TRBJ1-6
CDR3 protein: CASSLVSGTNNSPLHF
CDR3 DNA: TGTGCCAGCAGCTTAGTCTCGGGGACAAATAATTCACCCCTCCACTTT

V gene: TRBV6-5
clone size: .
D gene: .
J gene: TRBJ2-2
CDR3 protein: CASSLYTGELFF
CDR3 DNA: TGTGCCAGCAGTCTTTACACCGGGGAGCTGTTTTTT

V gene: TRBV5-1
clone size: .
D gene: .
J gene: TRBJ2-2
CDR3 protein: CASSRDFGGTGAGELFF
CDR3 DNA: TGCGCCAGCAGCAGAGATTTTGGGGGTACGGGGGCCGGGGAGCTGTTTTTT

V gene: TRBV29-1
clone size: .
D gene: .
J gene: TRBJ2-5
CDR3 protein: CSVSHHPSTLVGGTQYF
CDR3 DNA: TGCAGCGTGTCCCACCACCCTTCGACACTGGTGGGGGGGACCCAGTACTTC

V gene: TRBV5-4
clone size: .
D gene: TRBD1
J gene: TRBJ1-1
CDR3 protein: CASSLQGDTEAFF
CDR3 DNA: TGTGCCAGCAGCTTGCAGGGGGACACTGAAGCTTTCTTT

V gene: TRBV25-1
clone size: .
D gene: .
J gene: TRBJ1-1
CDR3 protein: CASSESGGREAFF
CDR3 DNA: TGTGCCAGCAGTGAATCCGGGGGGCGGGAAGCTTTCTTT

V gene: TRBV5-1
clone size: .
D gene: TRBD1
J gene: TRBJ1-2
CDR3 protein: CASSSGQGSLLAGYTF
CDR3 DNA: TGCGCCAGCAGCTCGGGACAGGGTTCCTTACTTGCTGGCTACACCTTC

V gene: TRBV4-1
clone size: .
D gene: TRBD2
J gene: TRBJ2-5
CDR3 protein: CASSQPGLASQETQYF
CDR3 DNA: TGCGCCAGCAGCCAACCGGGACTAGCGTCACAAGAGACCCAGTACTTC

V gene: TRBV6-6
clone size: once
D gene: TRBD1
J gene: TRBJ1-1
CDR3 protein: CASNNRGNTEAFF
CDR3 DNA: TGTGCCAGCAATAACAGGGGGAACACTGAAGCTTTCTTT

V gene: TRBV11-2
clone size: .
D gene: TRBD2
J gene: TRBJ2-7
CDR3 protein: CASSLGLAGTYEQYF
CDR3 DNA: TGTGCCAGCAGCTTAGGACTAGCGGGGACCTACGAGCAGTACTTC

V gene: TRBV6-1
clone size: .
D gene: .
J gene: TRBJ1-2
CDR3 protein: CASCSLGGLRGYTF
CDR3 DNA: TGTGCCAGCTGCAGCCTGGGGGGGCTTCGTGGCTACACCTTC

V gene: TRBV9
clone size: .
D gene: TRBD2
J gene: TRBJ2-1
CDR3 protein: CASSVTAGATYNEQFF
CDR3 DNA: TGTGCCAGCAGCGTAACAGCGGGGGCTACCTACAATGAGCAGTTCTTC

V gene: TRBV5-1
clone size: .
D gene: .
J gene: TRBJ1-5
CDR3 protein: CASSLGQFGQPQHF
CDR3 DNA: TGCGCCAGCAGCTTGGGGCAGTTTGGTCAGCCCCAGCATTTT

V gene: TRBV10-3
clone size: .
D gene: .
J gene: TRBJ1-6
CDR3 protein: CAISPGSGNSPLHF
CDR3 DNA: TGTGCCATCAGTCCAGGGTCCGGAAATTCACCCCTCCACTTT

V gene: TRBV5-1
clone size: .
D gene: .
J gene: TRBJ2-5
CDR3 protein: CASRRDSRETQYF
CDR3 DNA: TGCGCCAGCCGGAGGGACAGTAGAGAGACCCAGTACTTC

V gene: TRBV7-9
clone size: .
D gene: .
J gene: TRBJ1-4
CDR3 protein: CASSTGTYNEKLFF
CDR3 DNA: TGTGCCAGCAGCACCGGGACATATAATGAAAAACTGTTTTTT

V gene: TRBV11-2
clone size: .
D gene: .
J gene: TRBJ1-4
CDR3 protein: CASSLDRRQYEKLFF
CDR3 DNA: TGTGCCAGCAGCTTAGATCGCAGGCAGTACGAAAAACTGTTTTTT

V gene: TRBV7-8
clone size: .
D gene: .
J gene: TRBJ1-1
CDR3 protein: CASSWETPMNTEAFF
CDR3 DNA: TGTGCCAGCAGCTGGGAGACACCTATGAACACTGAAGCTTTCTTT

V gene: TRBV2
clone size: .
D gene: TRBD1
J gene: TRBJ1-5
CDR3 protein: CATTLDRGSGQPQHF
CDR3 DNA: TGTGCCACCACCTTGGACAGGGGGAGTGGTCAGCCCCAGCATTTT

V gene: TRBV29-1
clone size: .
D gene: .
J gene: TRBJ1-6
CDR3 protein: CSVKEQGEGSPLHF
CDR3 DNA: TGCAGCGTGAAAGAACAGGGTGAAGGTTCACCCCTCCACTTT

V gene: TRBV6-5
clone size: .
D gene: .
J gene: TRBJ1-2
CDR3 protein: CASNGGFGYTF
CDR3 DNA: TGTGCCAGCAATGGGGGGTTTGGCTACACCTTC

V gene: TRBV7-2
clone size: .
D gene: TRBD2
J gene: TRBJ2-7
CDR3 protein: CASSLANPGLDFYEQYF
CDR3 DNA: TGTGCCAGCAGCTTAGCAAACCCGGGACTAGATTTTTACGAGCAGTACTTC

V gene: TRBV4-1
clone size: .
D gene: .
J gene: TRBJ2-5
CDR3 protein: CASRAGGQETQYF
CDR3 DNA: TGCGCCAGCAGAGCGGGCGGTCAAGAGACCCAGTACTTC

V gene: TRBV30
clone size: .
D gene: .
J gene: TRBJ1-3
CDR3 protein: CAWSLPDRRSGNTIYF
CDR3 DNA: TGTGCCTGGAGCCTCCCCGACAGACGCTCTGGAAACACCATATATTTT

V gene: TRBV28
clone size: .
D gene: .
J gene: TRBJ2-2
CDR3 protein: CASRTGGPNTGELFF
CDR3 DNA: TGTGCCAGCAGAACCGGGGGGCCGAACACCGGGGAGCTGTTTTTT

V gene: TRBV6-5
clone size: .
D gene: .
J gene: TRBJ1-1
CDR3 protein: CASSYYRVNTEAFF
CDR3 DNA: TGTGCCAGCAGTTACTACAGGGTGAACACTGAAGCTTTCTTT

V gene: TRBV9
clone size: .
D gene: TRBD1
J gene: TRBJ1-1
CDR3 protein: CASSVEAGGYTEAFF
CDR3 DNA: TGTGCCAGCAGCGTAGAGGCAGGGGGCTACACTGAAGCTTTCTTT

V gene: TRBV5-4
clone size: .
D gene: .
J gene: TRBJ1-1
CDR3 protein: CASSFPGGTGTEAFF
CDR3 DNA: TGTGCCAGCAGCTTTCCGGGGGGAACAGGGACTGAAGCTTTCTTT

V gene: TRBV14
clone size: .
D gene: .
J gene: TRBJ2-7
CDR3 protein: CASSQDVRTNQYF
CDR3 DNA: TGTGCCAGCAGCCAAGATGTTAGGACAAATCAGTACTTC

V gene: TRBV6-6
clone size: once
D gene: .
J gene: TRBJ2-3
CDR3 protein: CASSNPGSTDTQYF
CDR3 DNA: TGTGCCAGCAGTAACCCAGGTAGCACAGATACGCAGTATTTT

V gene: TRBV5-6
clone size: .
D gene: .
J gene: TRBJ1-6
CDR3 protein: CASSLYRHNSPLHF
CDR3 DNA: TGTGCCAGCAGCCTATACAGGCATAATTCACCCCTCCACTTT

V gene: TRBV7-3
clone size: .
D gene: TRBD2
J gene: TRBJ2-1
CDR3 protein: CASSGQRGGYNEQFF
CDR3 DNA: TGTGCCAGCAGCGGACAGCGGGGGGGTTACAATGAGCAGTTCTTC

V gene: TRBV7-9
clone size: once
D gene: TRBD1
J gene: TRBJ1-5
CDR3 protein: CASRLGTARHQPQHF
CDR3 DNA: TGTGCCAGCAGACTCGGGACAGCCCGCCATCAGCCCCAGCATTTT

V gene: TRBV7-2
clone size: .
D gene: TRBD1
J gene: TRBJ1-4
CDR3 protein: CASSYGTGIEKLFF
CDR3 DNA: TGTGCCAGCAGCTACGGGACAGGGATTGAAAAACTGTTTTTT

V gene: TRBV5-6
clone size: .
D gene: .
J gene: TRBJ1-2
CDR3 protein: CASSVDRRANYGYTF
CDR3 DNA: TGTGCCAGCAGCGTGGACAGAAGAGCTAACTATGGCTACACCTTC

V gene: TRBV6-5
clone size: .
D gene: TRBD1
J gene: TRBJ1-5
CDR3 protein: CASSSGGIGNQPQHF
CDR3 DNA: TGTGCCAGCAGTTCAGGGGGGATTGGCAATCAGCCCCAGCATTTT

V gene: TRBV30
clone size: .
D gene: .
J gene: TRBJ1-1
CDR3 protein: CAWSVDRRSTEAFF
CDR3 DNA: TGTGCCTGGAGTGTAGACAGGAGGTCCACTGAAGCTTTCTTT

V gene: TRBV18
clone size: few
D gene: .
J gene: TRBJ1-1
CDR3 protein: CASSPLPTGRRDTEAFF
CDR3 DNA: TGTGCCAGCTCACCACTCCCAACTGGGAGGAGAGACACTGAAGCTTTCTTT

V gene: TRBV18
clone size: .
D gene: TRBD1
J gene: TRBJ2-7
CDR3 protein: CASSPGTASSYEQYF
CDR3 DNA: TGTGCCAGCTCACCGGGGACAGCCAGCTCCTACGAGCAGTACTTC